These T cell receptor beta chains were read from a single sample in a study of beta chain features in type 1 diabetes. Clones were sequenced by immunoSEQ multiplex PCR, and TCRdb holds only the in-frame ones, with some missing. The table has some 150,000 clones, about 51% seen once. The sample comprised Tregs from blood. These receptors were taken from a man between 18 and 29 years old in good health. Both conserved end residues are part of each CDR3. Fields, in order: CDR3 protein, CDR3 DNA, D gene, V gene, clone size, J gene. The D gene is left open where the match is weak. Clone size is shown for a subset of rows, as once, few, many or a class of expanded clone.

cdr3_aa: CASSVRRDEKLFF
cdr3_nt: TGCGCCAGCAGTGTTCGGAGGGATGAAAAACTGTTTTTT
d_call: -
v_call: TRBV5-1
clone_size: -
j_call: TRBJ1-4

cdr3_aa: CATWTGTSGYTF
cdr3_nt: TGTGCCACCTGGACAGGGACTTCTGGCTACACCTTC
d_call: TRBD1
v_call: TRBV6-4
clone_size: -
j_call: TRBJ1-2

cdr3_aa: CASSQIEGEKLFF
cdr3_nt: TGTGCCAGCAGCCAGATCGAGGGAGAAAAACTGTTTTTT
d_call: -
v_call: TRBV4-2
clone_size: few
j_call: TRBJ1-4

cdr3_aa: CASRQANYGYTF
cdr3_nt: TGTGCCAGCAGACAGGCGAACTATGGCTACACCTTC
d_call: -
v_call: TRBV6-5
clone_size: -
j_call: TRBJ1-2

cdr3_aa: CSQTVNTEAFF
cdr3_nt: TGCAGCCAAACAGTGAACACTGAAGCTTTCTTT
d_call: -
v_call: TRBV20-1
clone_size: -
j_call: TRBJ1-1

cdr3_aa: CASSGTGGSGNTIYF
cdr3_nt: TGTGCCAGCTCCGGGACAGGGGGCTCTGGAAACACCATATATTTT
d_call: TRBD1
v_call: TRBV18
clone_size: -
j_call: TRBJ1-3

cdr3_aa: CASSLGDPGLAGYNEQFF
cdr3_nt: TGTGCCAGCAGCTTAGGGGATCCGGGACTAGCGGGCTACAATGAGCAGTTCTTC
d_call: TRBD2
v_call: TRBV7-8
clone_size: few
j_call: TRBJ2-1

cdr3_aa: CATSRDRQDEQYF
cdr3_nt: TGTGCCACCAGCAGAGATCGGCAGGATGAGCAGTACTTC
d_call: -
v_call: TRBV15
clone_size: few
j_call: TRBJ2-7

cdr3_aa: CASSYQGPDEQYF
cdr3_nt: TGTGCCAGCAGTTACCAGGGGCCGGACGAGCAGTACTTC
d_call: -
v_call: TRBV6-5
clone_size: -
j_call: TRBJ2-7

cdr3_aa: CASRTTGRGNTIYF
cdr3_nt: TGTGCCAGCAGAACGACAGGGAGAGGAAACACCATATATTTT
d_call: TRBD1
v_call: TRBV2
clone_size: -
j_call: TRBJ1-3

cdr3_aa: CASSQNSGGETYEQYF
cdr3_nt: TGCGCCAGCAGCCAAAACAGCGGGGGGGAAACCTACGAGCAGTACTTC
d_call: TRBD2
v_call: TRBV4-3
clone_size: few
j_call: TRBJ2-7

cdr3_aa: CASSLVRGTEAFF
cdr3_nt: TGTGCCAGCAGCTTAGTTCGGGGGACTGAAGCTTTCTTT
d_call: -
v_call: TRBV7-2
clone_size: -
j_call: TRBJ1-1

cdr3_aa: CAISLGAASTDTQYF
cdr3_nt: TGTGCCATCAGCCTTGGGGCGGCTAGCACAGATACGCAGTATTTT
d_call: -
v_call: TRBV10-3
clone_size: -
j_call: TRBJ2-3

cdr3_aa: CASSQGGLAGGTDTQYF
cdr3_nt: TGCGCCAGCAGCCAAGGGGGACTAGCGGGGGGCACAGATACGCAGTATTTT
d_call: TRBD2
v_call: TRBV4-1
clone_size: few
j_call: TRBJ2-3

cdr3_aa: CASSFSGAVGNTIYF
cdr3_nt: TGTGCCAGCAGCTTTTCAGGGGCCGTCGGAAACACCATATATTTT
d_call: -
v_call: TRBV5-8
clone_size: few
j_call: TRBJ1-3

cdr3_aa: CASSLYQAGLAGVGEQYF
cdr3_nt: TGTGCCAGCAGTCTTTATCAAGCGGGACTAGCGGGAGTGGGGGAGCAGTACTTC
d_call: TRBD2
v_call: TRBV2
clone_size: -
j_call: TRBJ2-7

cdr3_aa: CASSPETGSRNEQFF
cdr3_nt: TGTGCCAGCAGCCCGGAAACAGGGTCGAGGAATGAGCAGTTCTTC
d_call: -
v_call: TRBV5-6
clone_size: -
j_call: TRBJ2-1

cdr3_aa: CAISDRGSGYTF
cdr3_nt: TGTGCCATCAGTGACAGGGGGTCGGGCTACACCTTC
d_call: TRBD1
v_call: TRBV10-3
clone_size: few
j_call: TRBJ1-2

cdr3_aa: CASSSGSTHSGNTIYF
cdr3_nt: TGTGCCAGTAGTAGCGGGAGCACCCACTCTGGAAACACCATATATTTT
d_call: -
v_call: TRBV19
clone_size: -
j_call: TRBJ1-3

cdr3_aa: CASSTTGTVAIAKNIQYF
cdr3_nt: TGTGCCAGTAGTACCACCGGGACAGTTGCCATAGCCAAAAACATTCAGTACTTC
d_call: TRBD1
v_call: TRBV19
clone_size: -
j_call: TRBJ2-4

cdr3_aa: CASRHGTTGGFFYEQYF
cdr3_nt: TGTGCCAGCAGGCACGGCACCACAGGGGGTTTTTTCTACGAGCAGTACTTC
d_call: TRBD1
v_call: TRBV5-4
clone_size: -
j_call: TRBJ2-7

cdr3_aa: CAISGGLAGGHKDTQYF
cdr3_nt: TGTGCCATCAGTGGAGGACTAGCGGGAGGTCATAAAGATACGCAGTATTTT
d_call: TRBD2
v_call: TRBV10-3
clone_size: few
j_call: TRBJ2-3

cdr3_aa: CSVEEGRATLQYF
cdr3_nt: TGCAGCGTTGAAGAGGGCAGGGCCACCCTTCAGTACTTC
d_call: -
v_call: TRBV29-1
clone_size: once
j_call: TRBJ2-4

cdr3_aa: CASSLETSGGVETQYF
cdr3_nt: TGTGCCAGCAGCTTAGAGACTAGCGGGGGTGTAGAGACCCAGTACTTC
d_call: TRBD2
v_call: TRBV7-2
clone_size: few
j_call: TRBJ2-5

cdr3_aa: CSASNSYGYTF
cdr3_nt: TGCAGTGCTAGTAACAGTTACGGCTACACCTTC
d_call: -
v_call: TRBV20-1
clone_size: few
j_call: TRBJ1-2

cdr3_aa: CASSQDPNSNQPQHF
cdr3_nt: TGCGCCAGCAGCCAAGACCCCAATAGCAATCAGCCCCAGCATTTT
d_call: -
v_call: TRBV4-1
clone_size: -
j_call: TRBJ1-5

cdr3_aa: CASSYHGAGGTYEQYF
cdr3_nt: TGTGCCAGCAGCTATCATGGGGCGGGGGGTACGTACGAGCAGTACTTC
d_call: TRBD2
v_call: TRBV7-9
clone_size: few
j_call: TRBJ2-7

cdr3_aa: CASSLGFGTAAFSPLHF
cdr3_nt: TGTGCCAGCAGCTTAGGCTTCGGGACAGCGGCTTTTTCACCCCTCCACTTT
d_call: TRBD1
v_call: TRBV7-2
clone_size: -
j_call: TRBJ1-6

cdr3_aa: CASSLASGLGTDTQYF
cdr3_nt: TGCGCCAGCAGCTTGGCCTCAGGGCTTGGCACAGATACGCAGTATTTT
d_call: -
v_call: TRBV5-1
clone_size: few
j_call: TRBJ2-3

cdr3_aa: CSARAYEQYF
cdr3_nt: TGCAGTGCCCGGGCCTACGAGCAGTACTTC
d_call: -
v_call: TRBV20-1
clone_size: few
j_call: TRBJ2-7

cdr3_aa: CASSVGPDSYNSPLHF
cdr3_nt: TGTGCCAGCAGCGTAGGACCGGACAGTTACAATTCCCCCCTCCACTTT
d_call: -
v_call: TRBV9
clone_size: -
j_call: TRBJ1-6

cdr3_aa: CASSFQRGGNNEQFF
cdr3_nt: TGTGCCAGCAGCTTCCAGCGGGGGGGAAACAATGAGCAGTTCTTC
d_call: TRBD2
v_call: TRBV7-2
clone_size: -
j_call: TRBJ2-1

cdr3_aa: CASSPDSYTDTQYF
cdr3_nt: TGTGCCAGCAGCCCGGACTCTTACACAGATACGCAGTATTTT
d_call: -
v_call: TRBV9
clone_size: few
j_call: TRBJ2-3

cdr3_aa: CASSLWEEQYF
cdr3_nt: TGTGCCAGCAGCTTGTGGGAGGAGCAGTACTTC
d_call: -
v_call: TRBV28
clone_size: -
j_call: TRBJ2-7

cdr3_aa: CASSLAIGYGAKNIQYF
cdr3_nt: TGTGCCAGCAGCTTAGCAATCGGGTACGGGGCCAAAAACATTCAGTACTTC
d_call: -
v_call: TRBV7-2
clone_size: -
j_call: TRBJ2-4

cdr3_aa: CASSFSQIMNTEAFF
cdr3_nt: TGTGCCAGCAGTTTTTCCCAGATCATGAACACTGAAGCTTTCTTT
d_call: -
v_call: TRBV28
clone_size: -
j_call: TRBJ1-1

cdr3_aa: CASSPGQILNYGYTF
cdr3_nt: TGCGCCAGCAGCCCGGGACAGATACTTAACTATGGCTACACCTTC
d_call: TRBD1
v_call: TRBV4-1
clone_size: -
j_call: TRBJ1-2

cdr3_aa: CASSPGTPSSGANVLTF
cdr3_nt: TGTGCCAGCTCACCCGGGACACCCAGCTCTGGGGCCAACGTCCTGACTTTC
d_call: -
v_call: TRBV18
clone_size: few
j_call: TRBJ2-6

cdr3_aa: CSLLRGGRSNEQFF
cdr3_nt: TGCAGCCTCTTAAGGGGGGGGCGTAGCAATGAGCAGTTCTTC
d_call: -
v_call: TRBV29-1
clone_size: -
j_call: TRBJ2-1

cdr3_aa: CASSQQGTSIIQYF
cdr3_nt: TGTGCCAGTAGCCAACAGGGGACTTCAATCATTCAGTACTTC
d_call: -
v_call: TRBV19
clone_size: once
j_call: TRBJ2-4

cdr3_aa: CASSEHAAGLKAFF
cdr3_nt: TGTGCCAGCAGTGAACATGCGGCGGGGCTAAAAGCTTTCTTT
d_call: -
v_call: TRBV6-1
clone_size: -
j_call: TRBJ1-1